This passage covers 2 T cell receptor beta chains from one sample sequenced in a study of blood T cells in healthy people across ages. PCR was performed a second time for roughly 7 to 12 cycles using a sample-barcoded 5' primer and a J-beta primer mix. TCRdb reanalysed the 5' RACE reads using MiXCR and keeps one entry per CDR3 protein. The sample holds roughly 1.7 million distinct CDR3 sequences, around 36% seen once. Sequences were obtained from blood. The receptors here all came from a woman aged 30 to 39 in good health.

The J gene is TRBJ2-7, the V gene TRBV4-2, with 8 bases that match TRBD1. Germline CDR1 reads LGHNA; CDR2 reads YNFKEQ. The length of the CDR3 is 15 residues. Unmatched junction bases numbered 3, after V lost 0 bases and J lost 2 bases. This CDR3 is CASSQEGDRTYEQYF. CDR3 in DNA: TGTGCCAGCAGCCAAGAAGGGGACAGGACCTACGAGCAGTACTTC.

The CDR3 DNA reads TGTGCCACCATGGGGACAAGGAACACTGAAGCTTTCTTT. This encodes CATMGTRNTEAFF. The chain has TRBV24-1 and TRBJ1-1; D may be TRBD1 (6 bases). Germline CDR1 is KGHDR and CDR2 is SFDVKD. Trimming removed 8 bases at V and 1 base at J, with 10 bases between. CDR3 length: 13 residues.